Described below is a single T cell receptor (beta chain) sequence and its context. Sequencing used immunoSEQ multiplex PCR; TCRdb keeps in-frame clones, though not all of them. The sample has approximately 8,700 clones, 83% seen once; the top ten hold approximately 2.9%. These data originate in a study of follicular helper T cells after annual influenza vaccination. The time point is: 2013-2014 season, 7 days after vaccination. The CDR3 loop spans 15 amino acids. Per germline, CDR1 SGHNT and CDR2 YYREEE (reference sequence). The trim removed 3 bases at V and 3 bases at J, leaving 3 bases unmatched. This specimen consisted of CXCR5+ CD38- circulating T follicular helper cells from blood, obtained 7 days after influenza vaccination. Subset: circulating Tfh, non-naive CD4+CXCR5+PD-1+ (ICOS+CD38+ or ICOS-CD38-). The chain has TRBV5-4 and TRBJ2-1; 10 positions agree with TRBD2. The receptor was derived from an adult who received the influenza vaccine. The CDR3 is CASSSSGRLYNEQFF. In nucleotides, the CDR3 is TGTGCCAGCAGCTCTAGCGGGAGACTCTACAATGAGCAGTTCTTC.